This entry lists 16 T cell receptor beta chains sequenced from one sample in a study of blood T cells in healthy people across ages (dated by TCRdb to the mid-2010s). Receptor amplification or capture employed 5' RACE. Sequencing took place on an Illumina HiSeq 2500. A second PCR of roughly 7 to 12 cycles was run with a J-beta primer mix and a sample-barcoded 5' primer. TCRdb applied fastp at Q25 and MiXCR to the public reads, then kept only in-frame beta chains. Rows with one shared CDR3 protein collapse into an entry with the most common genes and DNA. Within this sample are over a million distinct CDR3 sequences, with around 40% of them counted one time only. The top ten constitute about 3.8% of the sample. The source material was blood. All receptors come from a young woman in good health.

This sequence joins TRBV7-8 and TRBJ1-2, with no clear D. The CDR3 runs to 16 residues. Germline V CDR1 and CDR2: SGHVS, FQNEAQ. Trimming removed 1 base at V and 4 bases at J, with 16 bases between. The DNA for the CDR3 is TGTGCCAGCAGCTTAGTTGGGGTACCCTTAAGCTATGGCTACACCTTC. Its protein is CASSLVGVPLSYGYTF. The whole variable domain, filled in from reference TRBV7-8 and TRBJ1-2, reads GAGVSQSPRYKVAKRGQDVALRCDPISGHVSLFWYQQALGQGPEFLTYFQNEAQLDKSGLPSDRFFAERPEGSVSTLKIQRTQQEDSAVYLCASSLVGVPLSYGYTFGSGTRLTVV.

The chain employs TRBV5-1 and TRBJ1-1, with D perhaps TRBD1 (5 bases). This CDR3 region has 13 residues. The germline V gene has CDR1 SGHRS and CDR2 YFSETQ. V gave up 5 bases and J gave up 2 bases, with 10 bases separating them. The CDR3 sequence: CASRYDSNTEAFF. CDR3 bases: TGCGCCAGCAGGTACGACAGTAACACTGAAGCTTTCTTT.

Points on this clonotype: The junction differs from germline at one of its ends, possibly a read error. The CDR3 DNA sequence: TGTGCCACCAGCTCGGATCGGAGCCCTATGGGAACCCAGTACTTC. Its protein product is CATSSDRSPMGTQYF. The chain employs TRBV7-9 and TRBJ2-5; D remains unclear. The germline V gene encodes CDR1 SEHNR and CDR2 FQNEAQ (reference sequence). The CDR3 runs to 15 residues.

In its sample, this clonotype was seen a few times. V and J are TRBV9 and TRBJ2-7; D possibly corresponds to TRBD1 (7 bases). Germline V gene lookup returns CDR1 SGDLS and CDR2 YYNGEE. Trimming took off 4 bases at V and 7 bases at J, with 21 bases between the two ends. This CDR3 contains 15 residues. For the CDR3, the DNA is TGTGCCAGCAGCAGAGGACAGGAGGGTCGTTGGGAGCAGTACTTC. This encodes CASSRGQEGRWEQYF.

The chain links TRBV5-1 to TRBJ2-7; no clear D gene. CDR1 SGHRS and CDR2 YFSETQ come from the germline V gene. The V end was cut by 0 bases, the J end by 0 bases, with 7 bases between. The CDR3 has 14 residues. CDR3 region: CASSLEVNSYEQYF. As DNA, the CDR3 is TGCGCCAGCAGCTTGGAGGTCAACTCCTACGAGCAGTACTTC. Variable domain in full (rest from reference TRBV5-1 and TRBJ2-7): KAGVTQTPRYLIKTRGQQVTLSCSPISGHRSVSWYQQTPGQGLQFLFEYFSETQRNKGNFPGRFSGRQFSNSRSEMNVSTLELGDSALYLCASSLEVNSYEQYFGPGTRLTVT.

Concerning this clonotype itself: Sequence at one end of the junction differs from germline and may be a read error. The chain uses TRBV18 and TRBJ1-1; 7 bases agree with TRBD1. The CDR3 runs 15 residues. Germline-derived CDR1 and CDR2 are KGHSH and LQKENI. The CDR3 here is CASSHFDRVDTEAFF. CDR3 coding DNA: TGTGCCAGCTCTCACTTCGACAGGGTGGACACGGAAGCTTTCTTT.

The chain joins TRBV6-6 to TRBJ2-5, with 8 bases fitting TRBD2. The length of the CDR3 is 13 residues. Per the germline V gene, CDR1 is MNHNY and CDR2 is SVGAGI (reference sequence). With V trimmed by 6 bases and J by 3 bases, 3 bases remained unmatched. This CDR3 is CASRETSEETQYF. In DNA form, the CDR3 reads TGTGCCAGCAGGGAGACTAGCGAAGAGACCCAGTACTTC.

This chain uses TRBV6-2 or TRBV6-3 with TRBJ2-4, with 8 nucleotides matching TRBD1. The CDR3 is made up of 14 amino acids. V was clipped by 6 bases and J by 6 bases; unmatched bases: 7. Germline values: CDR1 MNHEY, CDR2 SVGEGT. This CDR3 reads CASRLQGALNIQYF. CDR3 coding DNA: TGTGCCAGCAGACTCCAGGGGGCCCTAAACATTCAGTACTTC.

This clonotype was observed a single time. This rearrangement joins TRBV18 to TRBJ2-7; 7 nucleotides match TRBD2. With 4 bases clipped from V and 2 bases from J, the junction kept 5 bases outside the gene matches. CDR3 length: 14 amino acids. Germline CDR1 and CDR2: KGHSH and LQKENI. The CDR3 nucleotides are TGTGCCAGCTCACGTGACGGGGGGACCTACGAGCAGTACTTC. As protein: CASSRDGGTYEQYF.

Written as DNA, the CDR3 is TGTGCCAGCAGCCACCTCGGACTAGCGGATTACAATGAGCAGTTCTTC. This sequence encodes CASSHLGLADYNEQFF. J is TRBJ2-1 and V is TRBV3-1; TRBD2 aligns across 10 bases. The CDR3 covers 16 residues. Germline V CDR1 and CDR2: LGHDT, YNNKEL (reference sequence). Germline trimming cut 3 bases from V and 4 bases from J; bases unmatched to any gene: 6.

The V and J genes are TRBV2 and TRBJ1-1, with D possibly being TRBD1 (6 bases). CDR1 SNHLY and CDR2 FYNNEI come from the germline V gene. Trimming removed 4 bases from V and 7 bases from J, with 19 bases in between. CDR3 length: 15 residues. The CDR3 DNA sequence: TGTGCCAGCAGTGCCCAGGGGTTCAGAAGCCATGAAGCTTTCTTT. This codes for CASSAQGFRSHEAFF. Full variable domain (rest looked up from reference TRBV2 and TRBJ1-1): EPEVTQTPSHQVTQMGQEVILRCVPISNHLYFYWYRQILGQKVEFLVSFYNNEISEKSEIFDDQFSVERPDGSNFTLKIRSTKLEDSAMYFCASSAQGFRSHEAFFGQGTRLTVV.

The chain has TRBV19 and TRBJ2-1; D call uncertain. This CDR3 comprises 15 residues. V lost 3 bases, J lost 2 bases, and 11 bases lay in between. Germline V gene lookup returns CDR1 LNHDA and CDR2 SQIVND (reference sequence). CDR3 DNA: TGTGCCAGTAGTATTGGCCTGAATGCCTACAATGAGCAGTTCTTC. This sequence encodes CASSIGLNAYNEQFF.

On this clonotype: The germline gene is not matched at one end of the junction; a read error may be the cause. The chain carries TRBV7-9 and TRBJ2-5, with 10 bases fitting TRBD2. Germline V lookup: CDR1 SEHNR, CDR2 FQNEAQ (reference sequence). The CDR3 is 15 residues long. CDR3 DNA: TGTGCCTGCAGCTTATGGCTAGCGGGAGAAGAGACCCAGTACTTC. Protein product: CACSLWLAGEETQYF.

This chain connects TRBV3-1 to TRBJ2-4, with D perhaps assigned TRBD1 or TRBD2 (5 bases each). The J call may be in error: the DNA end matches TRBJ2-7 better. The CDR3 has 14 amino acids. Per the germline V gene, CDR1 is LGHDT and CDR2 is YNNKEL (reference sequence). CDR3 DNA sequence: TGTGCCAGCAGCGCCTCCGGGACCCCATTCGAGCAGTACTTC. It translates to CASSASGTPFEQYF.

This clonotype was detected ten times or more. The chain links TRBV2 to TRBJ1-4; D possibly corresponds to TRBD1 (6 bases). This CDR3 is 15 amino acids long. Per germline, CDR1 SNHLY and CDR2 FYNNEI. Trimming cost V 6 bases and J 2 bases, with 13 bases left between them. The CDR3 is CASSGLGGTNEKLFF. The CDR3 nucleotides are TGTGCCAGCAGCGGCCTGGGGGGCACTAATGAAAAACTGTTTTTT. The variable domain in full, with the rest retrieved from reference TRBV2 and TRBJ1-4, is EPEVTQTPSHQVTQMGQEVILRCVPISNHLYFYWYRQILGQKVEFLVSFYNNEISEKSEIFDDQFSVERPDGSNFTLKIRSTKLEDSAMYFCASSGLGGTNEKLFFGSGTQLSVL.

V gene TRBV6-2 or TRBV6-3 combines with J gene TRBJ1-6, with D possibly matching TRBD1 (5 bases). V was shortened by 2 bases and J by 0 bases, with 23 bases between the two germline ends. The CDR3 is 21 residues long. Germline lookup yields CDR1 MNHEY and CDR2 SVGEGT. The CDR3 sequence: CASSYPTSSGTVSSYNSPLHF. CDR3 nucleotide sequence: TGTGCCAGCAGTTACCCGACTTCATCCGGGACGGTGAGCTCCTATAATTCACCCCTCCACTTT.